One sample yielded the 3 T cell receptor beta chains listed below, sequenced in a study of T-cell memory formation after mild COVID-19. TCRdb passed the 5' RACE reads through MiXCR, listing each CDR3 protein once. Of roughly 150,000 distinct CDR3 sequences in the sample, around 15% were seen once. Sequencing was done on a sample of PBMCs or a T cell subset sorted from them (not recorded which). These TCRs come from an adult woman who had mild COVID-19 (a few samples of this study predate the infection). Cell type and time point are not known.

This clonotype has ten or more counts. The rearrangement links TRBV4-3 to TRBJ2-1; 12 bases agree with TRBD2. The CDR3 length is 18 residues. V was pared by 0 bases and J by 5 bases, with 8 bases of the junction left unmatched. CDR1 and CDR2 from the germline V gene are LGHNA and YSLEER. CDR3 sequence (DNA): TGCGCCAGCAGCCAAGATGCTACGACTAGCGGGAGAGACAATGAGCAGTTCTTC. Translated: CASSQDATTSGRDNEQFF.

This clonotype was detected ten times or more. The J gene is TRBJ2-7, the V gene TRBV6-5; 14 bases fit TRBD2. This CDR3 is 16 amino acids long. CDR1 MNHEY and CDR2 SVGAGI come from the germline V gene. The V segment lost 4 bases and the J segment 6 bases; nucleotides outside the gene matches: 8. CDR3 in amino acids: CASSLTSGRASVEQYF. CDR3 DNA: TGTGCCAGCAGTTTGACTAGCGGGAGGGCCTCCGTCGAGCAGTACTTC.

The chain has TRBV3-1 and TRBJ2-7, with D possibly TRBD1 on 5 matching bases. V lost 0 bases, J lost 4 bases, and 19 bases lay in between. CDR1 is LGHDT, CDR2 YNNKEL, per germline (reference sequence). The CDR3 loop spans 17 amino acids. CDR3 DNA: TGTGCCAGCAGCCAAGATCCTCTCTCAGGGTACGAGTACGAGCAGTACTTC. Residues: CASSQDPLSGYEYEQYF.